The present entry profiles one TCR beta chain with its context. The CDR3 is 15 residues long. Germline V CDR1 and CDR2: SGHNT, YYREEE (reference sequence). Trimming cost V 5 bases and J 2 bases; bases outside gene matches: 10. The data originate from a study of blood T cell repertoires in COVID-19. Study information: Nucleic acid was either cDNA or gDNA, and it came from T cells, B-cell-depleted T cells, or PBMCs.

Original data processing: Reference gene primer amplification gave nucleated cell count estimates. Here immunoSEQ multiplex PCR was the method, and the copy in TCRdb shows in-frame clones only, minus some. Clonal size and the V and J genes are those of that table, whereas D and trimming came from the DNA. The sample yields over 300,000 clones, around 89% seen once. The sequence was obtained from a man aged 18-30 years with active or convalescent COVID-19. The chain combines TRBV5-4 with TRBJ2-7; 7 positions agree with TRBD1. The sequencing input was peripheral blood. CDR3 coding DNA: TGTGCCAGCAGGCCACCGGGGACAGCTACCTACGAGCAGTACTTC. Its protein product is CASRPPGTATYEQYF.